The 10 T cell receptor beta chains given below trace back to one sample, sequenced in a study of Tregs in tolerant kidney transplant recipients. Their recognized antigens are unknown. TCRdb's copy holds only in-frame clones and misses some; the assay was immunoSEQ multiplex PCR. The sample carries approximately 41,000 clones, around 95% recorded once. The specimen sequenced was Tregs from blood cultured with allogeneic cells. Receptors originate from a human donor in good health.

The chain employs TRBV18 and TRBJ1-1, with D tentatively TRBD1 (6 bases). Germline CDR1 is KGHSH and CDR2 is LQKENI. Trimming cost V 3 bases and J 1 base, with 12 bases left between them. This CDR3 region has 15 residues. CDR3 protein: CASSPDRTPNTEAFF. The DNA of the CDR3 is TGTGCCAGCTCACCCGACAGGACTCCGAACACTGAAGCTTTCTTT.

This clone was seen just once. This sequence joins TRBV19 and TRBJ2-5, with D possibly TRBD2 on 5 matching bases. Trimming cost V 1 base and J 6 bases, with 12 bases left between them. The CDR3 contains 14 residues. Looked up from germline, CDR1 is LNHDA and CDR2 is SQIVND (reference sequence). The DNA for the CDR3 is TGTGCCAGTAGTATAGTCAACAGCGGAAAGACCCAGTACTTC. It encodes CASSIVNSGKTQYF.

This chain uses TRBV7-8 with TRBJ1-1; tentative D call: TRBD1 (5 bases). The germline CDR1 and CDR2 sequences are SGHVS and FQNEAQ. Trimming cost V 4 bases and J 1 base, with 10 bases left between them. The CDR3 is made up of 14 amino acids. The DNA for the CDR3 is TGTGCCAGCAGCTCCAGGGTGGAGAACACTGAAGCTTTCTTT. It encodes CASSSRVENTEAFF.

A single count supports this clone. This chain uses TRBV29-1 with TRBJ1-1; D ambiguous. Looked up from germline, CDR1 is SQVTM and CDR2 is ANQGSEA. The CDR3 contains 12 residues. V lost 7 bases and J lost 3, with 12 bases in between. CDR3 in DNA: TGCAGCGCCCAAAGGATGGACACTGAAGCTTTCTTT. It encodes CSAQRMDTEAFF.

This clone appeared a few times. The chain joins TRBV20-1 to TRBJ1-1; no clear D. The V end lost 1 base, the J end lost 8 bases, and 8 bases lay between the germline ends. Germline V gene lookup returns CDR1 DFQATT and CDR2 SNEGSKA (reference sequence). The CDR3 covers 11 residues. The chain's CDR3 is CSARVRLEAFF. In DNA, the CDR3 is TGCAGTGCTAGAGTCAGGTTAGAAGCTTTCTTT.

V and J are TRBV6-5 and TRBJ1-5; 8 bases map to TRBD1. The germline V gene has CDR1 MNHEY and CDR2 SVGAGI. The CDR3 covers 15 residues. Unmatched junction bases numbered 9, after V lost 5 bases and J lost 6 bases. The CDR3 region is CASSKLGQGSQPQHF. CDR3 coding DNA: TGTGCCAGCAGTAAACTCGGACAGGGAAGTCAGCCCCAGCATTTT.

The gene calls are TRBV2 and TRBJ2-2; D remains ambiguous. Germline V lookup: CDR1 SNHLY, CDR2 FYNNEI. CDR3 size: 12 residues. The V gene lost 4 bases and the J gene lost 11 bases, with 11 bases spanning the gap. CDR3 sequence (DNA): TGTGCCAGCAGTGGTTTGGTCGTAGAGCTGTTTTTT. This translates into CASSGLVVELFF. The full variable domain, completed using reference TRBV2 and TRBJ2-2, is EPEVTQTPSHQVTQMGQEVILRCVPISNHLYFYWYRQILGQKVEFLVSFYNNEISEKSEIFDDQFSVERPDGSNFTLKIRSTKLEDSAMYFCASSGLVVELFFGEGSRLTVL.

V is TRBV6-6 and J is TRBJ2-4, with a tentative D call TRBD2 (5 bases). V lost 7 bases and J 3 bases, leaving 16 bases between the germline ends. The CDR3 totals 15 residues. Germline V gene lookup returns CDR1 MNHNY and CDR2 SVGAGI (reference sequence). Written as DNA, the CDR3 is TGTGCCAGCACCCATCAGCCCGGGGACAAAAACATTCAGTACTTC. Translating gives CASTHQPGDKNIQYF.

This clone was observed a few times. The CDR3 reads CASSDTGGGTNYGYTF. The CDR3 DNA reads as TGTGCCAGCAGTGATACTGGGGGGGGAACTAACTATGGCTACACCTTC. The gene calls are TRBV25-1 and TRBJ1-2; TRBD1 might be the D (5 bases). Germline-derived CDR1 and CDR2 are MGHDK and SYGVNS. The CDR3 spans 16 residues. V was clipped by 3 bases and J by 0 bases, with 14 bases between them.

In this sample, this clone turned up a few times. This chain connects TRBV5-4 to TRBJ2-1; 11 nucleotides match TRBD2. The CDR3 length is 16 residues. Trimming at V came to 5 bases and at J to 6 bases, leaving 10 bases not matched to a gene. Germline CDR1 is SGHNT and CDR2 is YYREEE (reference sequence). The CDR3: CASSPNSGRALNEQFF. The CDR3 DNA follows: TGTGCCAGCAGTCCGAATAGCGGGAGGGCCCTCAATGAGCAGTTCTTC.